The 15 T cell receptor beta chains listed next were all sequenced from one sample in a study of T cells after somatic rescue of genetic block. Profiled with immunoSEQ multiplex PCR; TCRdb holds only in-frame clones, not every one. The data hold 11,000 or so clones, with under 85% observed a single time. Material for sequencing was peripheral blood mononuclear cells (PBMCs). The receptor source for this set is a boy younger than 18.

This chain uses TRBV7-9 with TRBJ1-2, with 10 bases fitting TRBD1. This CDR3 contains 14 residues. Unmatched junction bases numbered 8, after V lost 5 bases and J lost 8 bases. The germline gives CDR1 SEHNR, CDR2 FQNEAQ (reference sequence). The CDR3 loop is CASSRGQGLRGYTF. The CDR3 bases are TGTGCCAGCAGCCGGGGACAGGGGTTGCGAGGCTACACCTTC. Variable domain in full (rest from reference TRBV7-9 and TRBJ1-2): DTGVSQNPRHKITKRGQNVTFRCDPISEHNRLYWYRQTLGQGPEFLTYFQNEAQLEKSRLLSDRFSAERPKGSFSTLEIQRTEQGDSAMYLCASSRGQGLRGYTFGSGTRLTVV.

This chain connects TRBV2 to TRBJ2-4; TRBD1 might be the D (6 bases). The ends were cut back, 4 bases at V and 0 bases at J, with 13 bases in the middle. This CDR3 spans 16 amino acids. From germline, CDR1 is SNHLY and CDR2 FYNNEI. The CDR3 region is CASSAEWGQAKNIQYF. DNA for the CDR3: TGTGCCAGCAGTGCTGAGTGGGGACAAGCCAAAAACATTCAGTACTTC.

The CDR3 protein is CASSQATSGTDTQYF. The DNA of the CDR3 is TGCGCCAGCAGCCAAGCGACTAGCGGTACGGATACGCAGTATTTT. This chain uses TRBV4-3 with TRBJ2-3; 9 bases fit TRBD2. The trim removed 1 base at V and 6 bases at J, leaving 5 bases unmatched. The length of the CDR3 is 15 residues. Looked up from germline, CDR1 is LGHNA and CDR2 is YSLEER.

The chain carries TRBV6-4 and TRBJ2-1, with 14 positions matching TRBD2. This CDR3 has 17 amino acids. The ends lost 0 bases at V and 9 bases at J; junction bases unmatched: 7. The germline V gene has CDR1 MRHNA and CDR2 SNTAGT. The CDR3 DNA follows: TGTGCCAGCAGTGACTCGGGACTAGCGGGAGTACGGTCTGAGCAGTTCTTC. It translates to CASSDSGLAGVRSEQFF.

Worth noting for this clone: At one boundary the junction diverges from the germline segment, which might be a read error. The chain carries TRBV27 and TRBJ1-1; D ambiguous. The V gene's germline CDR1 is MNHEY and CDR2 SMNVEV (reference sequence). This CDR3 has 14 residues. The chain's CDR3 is CASSFNMVNAEAFF. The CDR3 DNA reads TGTGCCAGCAGTTTTAACATGGTGAACGCTGAAGCTTTCTTT.

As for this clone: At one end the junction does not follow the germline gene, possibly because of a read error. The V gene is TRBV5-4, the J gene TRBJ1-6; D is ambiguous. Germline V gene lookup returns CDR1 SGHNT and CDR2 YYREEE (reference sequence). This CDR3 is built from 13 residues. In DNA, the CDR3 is TGTGCCAGCAGCCCGGGAACCGATTCTCCCCTCCACTTT. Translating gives CASSPGTDSPLHF.

The chain's CDR3 is CASSLIRTSGTGAFF. CDR3 nucleotide sequence: TGTGCCAGCAGTTTGATTCGGACTTCCGGGACAGGAGCTTTCTTT. The V gene is TRBV27, the J gene TRBJ1-1; 8 bases align to TRBD1. V lost 3 bases, J lost 10 bases, and 13 bases stayed unmatched. CDR3 length: 15 residues. Germline assignment: CDR1 MNHEY and CDR2 SMNVEV (reference sequence).

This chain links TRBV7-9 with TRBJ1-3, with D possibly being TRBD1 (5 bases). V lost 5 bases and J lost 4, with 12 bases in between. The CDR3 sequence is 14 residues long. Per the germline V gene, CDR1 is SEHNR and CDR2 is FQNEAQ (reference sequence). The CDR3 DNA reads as TGTGCCAGCAGCCTCTTGGGGCAGGGAAACACCATATATTTT. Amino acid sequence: CASSLLGQGNTIYF.

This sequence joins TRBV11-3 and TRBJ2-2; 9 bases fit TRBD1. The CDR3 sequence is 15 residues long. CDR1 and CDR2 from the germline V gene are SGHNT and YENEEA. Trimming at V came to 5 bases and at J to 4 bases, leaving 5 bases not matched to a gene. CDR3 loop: CASSSDRGGTGELFF. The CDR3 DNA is TGTGCCAGCAGCAGCGACAGGGGGGGCACCGGGGAGCTGTTTTTT.

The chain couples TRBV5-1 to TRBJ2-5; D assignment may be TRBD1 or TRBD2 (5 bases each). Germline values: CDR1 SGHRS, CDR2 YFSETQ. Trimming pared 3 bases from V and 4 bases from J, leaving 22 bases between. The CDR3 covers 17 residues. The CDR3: CASSSSGRPERGETQYF. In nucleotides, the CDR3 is TGCGCCAGCAGCTCCTCGGGACGCCCCGAAAGGGGAGAGACCCAGTACTTC.

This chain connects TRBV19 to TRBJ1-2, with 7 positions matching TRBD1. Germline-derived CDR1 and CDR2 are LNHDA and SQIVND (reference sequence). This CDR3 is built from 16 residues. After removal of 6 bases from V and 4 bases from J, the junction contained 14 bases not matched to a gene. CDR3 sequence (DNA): TGTGCCAGTAGCCCTATAGTGACAGGGCAGGCCTATGGCTACACCTTC. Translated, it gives CASSPIVTGQAYGYTF.

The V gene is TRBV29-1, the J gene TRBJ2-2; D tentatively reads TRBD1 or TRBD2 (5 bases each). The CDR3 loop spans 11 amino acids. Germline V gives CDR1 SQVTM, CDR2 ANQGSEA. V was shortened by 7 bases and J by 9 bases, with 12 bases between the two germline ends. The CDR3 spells CSAKRGRELFF. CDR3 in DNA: TGCAGCGCAAAAAGGGGACGGGAGCTGTTTTTT.

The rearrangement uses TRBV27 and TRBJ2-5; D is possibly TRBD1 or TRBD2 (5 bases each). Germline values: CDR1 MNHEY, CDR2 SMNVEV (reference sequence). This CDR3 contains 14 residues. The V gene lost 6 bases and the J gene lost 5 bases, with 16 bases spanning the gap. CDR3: CASRLSGSGETQYF. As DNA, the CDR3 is TGTGCCAGCAGACTTTCAGGGTCGGGGGAGACCCAGTACTTC.

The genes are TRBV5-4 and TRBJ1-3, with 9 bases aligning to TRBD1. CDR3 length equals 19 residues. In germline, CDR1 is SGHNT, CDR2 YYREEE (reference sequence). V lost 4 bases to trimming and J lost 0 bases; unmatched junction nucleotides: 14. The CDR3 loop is CASSMTGGSSRHSGNTIYF. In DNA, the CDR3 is TGTGCCAGCAGCATGACAGGGGGATCATCGCGGCACTCTGGAAACACCATATATTTT.

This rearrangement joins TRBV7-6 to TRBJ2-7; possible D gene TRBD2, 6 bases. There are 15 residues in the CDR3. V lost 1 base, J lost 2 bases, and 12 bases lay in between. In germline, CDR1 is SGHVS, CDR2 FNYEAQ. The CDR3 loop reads CASSLGAGGTYEQYF. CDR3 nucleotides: TGTGCCAGCAGCTTAGGGGCAGGAGGGACCTACGAGCAGTACTTC. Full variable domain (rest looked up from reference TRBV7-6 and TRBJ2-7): GAGVSQSPRYKVTKRGQDVALRCDPISGHVSLYWYRQALGQGPEFLTYFNYEAQQDKSGLPNDRFSAERPEGSISTLTIQRTEQRDSAMYRCASSLGAGGTYEQYFGPGTRLTVT.